In its sample, the clone carrying this TCR beta chain was seen once. The antigen is not known. Looked up from germline, CDR1 is SQVTM and CDR2 is ANQGSEA. The J segment lost 3 bases and the V segment lost 4 bases, leaving 5 bases of the junction unmatched. This CDR3 contains 14 residues. This entry is derived from a study of cytomegalovirus exposure and HLA in healthy donors. Notes on the study in general: Rarity characterized most TCR sequences, yet some public TCRs appeared in many donors. The study flagged about 150 TCR beta chains as cytomegalovirus-associated.

Here immunoSEQ multiplex PCR was the method, and the copy in TCRdb shows in-frame clones only, minus some. The sample consists of 97,000 or so clones, 87% of them appearing once. This clonotype originated in a man younger than 35 in good health and CMV-seropositive. The sequencing sample was made of PBMCs. The V call is TRBV29-1, the J call TRBJ2-3; 9 bases are shared with TRBD1. The CDR3 region is CSVVKGTGTDTQYF. The CDR3 DNA sequence: TGCAGCGTTGTAAAGGGGACAGGGACAGATACGCAGTATTTT.